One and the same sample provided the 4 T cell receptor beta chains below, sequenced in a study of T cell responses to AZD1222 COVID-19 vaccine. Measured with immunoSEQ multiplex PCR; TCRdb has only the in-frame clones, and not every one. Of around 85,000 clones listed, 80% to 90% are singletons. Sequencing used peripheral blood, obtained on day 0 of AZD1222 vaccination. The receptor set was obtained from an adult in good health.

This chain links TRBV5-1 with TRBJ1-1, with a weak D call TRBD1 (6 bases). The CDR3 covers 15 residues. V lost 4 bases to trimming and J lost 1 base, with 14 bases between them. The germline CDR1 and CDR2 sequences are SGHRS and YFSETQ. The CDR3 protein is CASSLRDTTNTEAFF. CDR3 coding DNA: TGCGCCAGCAGCCTCCGGGACACCACGAACACTGAAGCTTTCTTT.

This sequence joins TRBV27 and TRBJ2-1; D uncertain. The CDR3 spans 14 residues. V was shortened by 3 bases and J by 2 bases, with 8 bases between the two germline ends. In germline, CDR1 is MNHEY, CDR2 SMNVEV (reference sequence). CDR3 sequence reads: CASSLFGPYNEQFF. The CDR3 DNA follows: TGTGCCAGCAGTTTGTTTGGCCCCTACAATGAGCAGTTCTTC.

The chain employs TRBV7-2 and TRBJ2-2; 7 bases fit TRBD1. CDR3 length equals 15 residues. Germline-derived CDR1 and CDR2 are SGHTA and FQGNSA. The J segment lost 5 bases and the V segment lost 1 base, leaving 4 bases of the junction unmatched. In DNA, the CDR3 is TGTGCCAGCAGCTTAGACAGGGGTAGGACCGGGGAGCTGTTTTTT. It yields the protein CASSLDRGRTGELFF. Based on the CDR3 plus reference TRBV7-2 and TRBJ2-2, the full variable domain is GAGVSQSPSNKVTEKGKDVELRCDPISGHTALYWYRQSLGQGLEFLIYFQGNSAPDKSGLPSDRFSAERTGGSVSTLTIQRTQQEDSAVYLCASSLDRGRTGELFFGEGSRLTVL.

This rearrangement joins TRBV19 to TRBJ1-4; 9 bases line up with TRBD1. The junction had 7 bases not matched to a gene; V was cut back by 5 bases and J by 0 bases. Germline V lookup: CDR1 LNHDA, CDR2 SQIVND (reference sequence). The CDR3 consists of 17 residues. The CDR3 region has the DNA TGTGCCAGTAGTCACATACAGGGGGCTGCAACTAATGAAAAACTGTTTTTT. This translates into CASSHIQGAATNEKLFF.